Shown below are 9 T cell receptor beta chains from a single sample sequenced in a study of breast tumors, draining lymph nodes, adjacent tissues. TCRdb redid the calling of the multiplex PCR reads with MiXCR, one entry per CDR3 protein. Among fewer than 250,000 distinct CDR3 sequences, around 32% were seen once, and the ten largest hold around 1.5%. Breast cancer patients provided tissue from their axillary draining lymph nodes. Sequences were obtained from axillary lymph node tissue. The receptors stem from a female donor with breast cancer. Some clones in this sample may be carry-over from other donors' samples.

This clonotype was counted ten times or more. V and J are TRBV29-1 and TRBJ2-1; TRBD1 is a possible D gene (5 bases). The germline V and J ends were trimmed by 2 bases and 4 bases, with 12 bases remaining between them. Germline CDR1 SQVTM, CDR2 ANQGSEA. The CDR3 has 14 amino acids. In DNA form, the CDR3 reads TGCAGCGTTGAAATTTTCTCAGGGTACAATGAGCAGTTCTTC. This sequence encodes CSVEIFSGYNEQFF.

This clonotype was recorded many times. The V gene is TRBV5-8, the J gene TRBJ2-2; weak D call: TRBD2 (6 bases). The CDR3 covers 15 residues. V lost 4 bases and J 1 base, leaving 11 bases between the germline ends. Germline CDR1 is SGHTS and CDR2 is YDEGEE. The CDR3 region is CASSRVGGNTGELFF. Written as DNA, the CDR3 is TGTGCCAGCAGCCGAGTGGGAGGGAACACCGGGGAGCTGTTTTTT. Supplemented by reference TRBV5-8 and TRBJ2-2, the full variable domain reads EAGVTQSPTHLIKTRGQQATLRCSPISGHTSVYWYQQALGLGLQFLLWYDEGEERNRGNFPPRFSGRQFPNYSSELNVNALELEDSALYLCASSRVGGNTGELFFGEGSRLTVL.

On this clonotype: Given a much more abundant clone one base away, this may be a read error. CDR3 in amino acids: CSARDHQRAGDGQFF. In DNA, the CDR3 is TGCAGTGCTAGAGATCACCAGCGGGCAGGGGATGGGCAGTTCTTC. V usage is TRBV20-1 and J usage is TRBJ2-1; possibly TRBD1 or TRBD2 for D (6 bases each). Germline V gene sequence: CDR1 DFQATT, CDR2 SNEGSKA (reference sequence). The CDR3 runs 15 residues. V lost 0 bases, J lost 12 bases, and 21 bases lay in between.

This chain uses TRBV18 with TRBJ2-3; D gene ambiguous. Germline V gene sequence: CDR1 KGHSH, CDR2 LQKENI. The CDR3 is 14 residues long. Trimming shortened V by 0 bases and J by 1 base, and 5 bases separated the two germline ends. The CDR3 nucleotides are TGTGCCAGCTCACCACCTCGCGGCACAGATACGCAGTATTTT. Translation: CASSPPRGTDTQYF.

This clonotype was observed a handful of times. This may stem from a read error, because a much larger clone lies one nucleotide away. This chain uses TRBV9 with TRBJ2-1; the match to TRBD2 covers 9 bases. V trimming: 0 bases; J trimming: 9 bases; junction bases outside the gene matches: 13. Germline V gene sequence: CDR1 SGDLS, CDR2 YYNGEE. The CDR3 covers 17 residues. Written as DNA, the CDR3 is TGTGCCAGCAGCGTAGCAGGGGGGACTAGCAGCCAAACTGAGCAGTTCTTC. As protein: CASSVAGGTSSQTEQFF. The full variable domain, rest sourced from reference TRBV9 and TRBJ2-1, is DSGVTQTPKHLITATGQRVTLRCSPRSGDLSVYWYQQSLDQGLQFLIQYYNGEERAKGNILERFSAQQFPDLHSELNLSSLELGDSALYFCASSVAGGTSSQTEQFFGPGTRLTVL.

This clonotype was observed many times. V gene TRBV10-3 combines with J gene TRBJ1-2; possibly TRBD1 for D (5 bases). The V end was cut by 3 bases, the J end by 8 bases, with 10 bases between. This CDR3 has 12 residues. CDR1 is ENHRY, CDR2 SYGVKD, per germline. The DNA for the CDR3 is TGTGCCATCAGTGATCTCGGGGACGGCTACACCTTC. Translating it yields CAISDLGDGYTF.

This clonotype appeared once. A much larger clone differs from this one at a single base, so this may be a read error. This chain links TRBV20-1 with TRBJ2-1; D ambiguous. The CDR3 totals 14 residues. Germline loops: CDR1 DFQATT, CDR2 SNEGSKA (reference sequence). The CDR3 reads CSASGPWGYTEQFF. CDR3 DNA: TGCAGTGCTTCCGGGCCCTGGGGTTACACTGAGCAGTTCTTC.

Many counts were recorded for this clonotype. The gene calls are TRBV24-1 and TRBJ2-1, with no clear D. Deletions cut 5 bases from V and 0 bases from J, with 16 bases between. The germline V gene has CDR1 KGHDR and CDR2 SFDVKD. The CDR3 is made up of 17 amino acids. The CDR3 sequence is CATSASRFRSSYNEQFF. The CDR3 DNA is TGTGCCACCAGTGCCTCCCGGTTTCGGTCCTCCTACAATGAGCAGTTCTTC.

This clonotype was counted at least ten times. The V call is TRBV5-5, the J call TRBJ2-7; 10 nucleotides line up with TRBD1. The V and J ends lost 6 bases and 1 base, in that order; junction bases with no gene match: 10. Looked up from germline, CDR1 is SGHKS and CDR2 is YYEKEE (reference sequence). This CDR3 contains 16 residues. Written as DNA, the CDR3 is TGTGCCAGCATCAGCTTGGGGGACAGGGGTTCCTACGAGCAGTACTTC. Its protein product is CASISLGDRGSYEQYF. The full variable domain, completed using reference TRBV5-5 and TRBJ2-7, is DAGVTQSPTHLIKTRGQQVTLRCSPISGHKSVSWYQQVLGQGPQFIFQYYEKEERGRGNFPDRFSARQFPNYSSELNVNALLLGDSALYLCASISLGDRGSYEQYFGPGTRLTVT.